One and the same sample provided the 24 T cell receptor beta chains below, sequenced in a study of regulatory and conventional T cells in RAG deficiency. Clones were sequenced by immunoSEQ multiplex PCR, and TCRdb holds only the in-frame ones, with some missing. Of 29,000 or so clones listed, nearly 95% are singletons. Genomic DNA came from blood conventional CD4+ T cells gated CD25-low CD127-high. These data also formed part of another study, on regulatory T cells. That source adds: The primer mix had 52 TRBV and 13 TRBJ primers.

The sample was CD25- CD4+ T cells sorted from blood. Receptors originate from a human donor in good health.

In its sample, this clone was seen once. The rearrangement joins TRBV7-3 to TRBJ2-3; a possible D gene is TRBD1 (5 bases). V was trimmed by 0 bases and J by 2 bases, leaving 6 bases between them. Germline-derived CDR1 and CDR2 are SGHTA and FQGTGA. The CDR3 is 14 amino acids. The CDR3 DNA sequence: TGTGCCAGCAGCTTAACGGGGCTCACAGATACGCAGTATTTT. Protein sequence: CASSLTGLTDTQYF.

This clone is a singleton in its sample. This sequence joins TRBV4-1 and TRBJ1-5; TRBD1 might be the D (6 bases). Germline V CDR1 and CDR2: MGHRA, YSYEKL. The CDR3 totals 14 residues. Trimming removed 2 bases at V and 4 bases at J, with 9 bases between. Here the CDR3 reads CASSQLGGNQPQHF. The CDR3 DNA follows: TGCGCCAGCAGCCAACTAGGGGGAAATCAGCCCCAGCATTTT.

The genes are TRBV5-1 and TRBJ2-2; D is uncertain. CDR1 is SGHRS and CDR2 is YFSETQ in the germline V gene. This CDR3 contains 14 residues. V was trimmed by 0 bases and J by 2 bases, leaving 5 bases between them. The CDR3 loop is CASSLDLNTGELFF. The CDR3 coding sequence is TGCGCCAGCAGCTTGGACTTAAACACCGGGGAGCTGTTTTTT. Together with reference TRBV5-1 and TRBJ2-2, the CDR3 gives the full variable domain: KAGVTQTPRYLIKTRGQQVTLSCSPISGHRSVSWYQQTPGQGLQFLFEYFSETQRNKGNFPGRFSGRQFSNSRSEMNVSTLELGDSALYLCASSLDLNTGELFFGEGSRLTVL.

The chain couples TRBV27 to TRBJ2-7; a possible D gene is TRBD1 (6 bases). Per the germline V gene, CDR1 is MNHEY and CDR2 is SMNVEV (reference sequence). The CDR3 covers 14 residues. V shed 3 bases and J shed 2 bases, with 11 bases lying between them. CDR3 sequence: CASSLTGVPYEQYF. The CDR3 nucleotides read TGTGCCAGCAGTTTGACAGGAGTCCCCTACGAGCAGTACTTC.

The CDR3 region has the DNA TGTGCCAGCAGTTGGACCGGACTAGCGGGAGGCGAGCAGTTCTTC. Translation gives CASSWTGLAGGEQFF. This chain uses TRBV6-5 with TRBJ2-1; TRBD2 agrees at 14 bases. This CDR3 has 15 residues. Germline V gene sequence: CDR1 MNHEY, CDR2 SVGAGI. Trimming at V came to 4 bases and at J to 10 bases, leaving 6 bases not matched to a gene.

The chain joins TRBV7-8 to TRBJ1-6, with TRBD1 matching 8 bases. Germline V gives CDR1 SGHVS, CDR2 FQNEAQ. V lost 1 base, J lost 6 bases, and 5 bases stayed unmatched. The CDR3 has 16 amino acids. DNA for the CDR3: TGTGCCAGCAGCTTAGTGTGGACAGGGCTTAATTCACCCCTCCACTTT. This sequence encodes CASSLVWTGLNSPLHF.

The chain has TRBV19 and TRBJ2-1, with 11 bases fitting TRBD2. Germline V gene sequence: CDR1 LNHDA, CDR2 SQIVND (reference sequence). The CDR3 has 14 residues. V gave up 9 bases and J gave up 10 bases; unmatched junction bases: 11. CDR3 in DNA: TGTGCCAGCAACTCGGTAGCGGGGGGGCGGGAGCAGTTCTTC. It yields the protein CASNSVAGGREQFF. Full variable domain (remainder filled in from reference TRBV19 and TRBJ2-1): DGGITQSPKYLFRKEGQNVTLSCEQNLNHDAMYWYRQDPGQGLRLIYYSQIVNDFQKGDIAEGYSVSREKKESFPLTVTSAQKNPTAFYLCASNSVAGGREQFFGPGTRLTVL.

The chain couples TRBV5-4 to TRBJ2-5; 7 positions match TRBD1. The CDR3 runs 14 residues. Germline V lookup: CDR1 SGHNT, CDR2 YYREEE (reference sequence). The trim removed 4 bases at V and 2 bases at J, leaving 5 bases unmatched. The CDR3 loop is CASSQGQSQETQYF. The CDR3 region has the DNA TGTGCCAGCAGCCAGGGACAGTCTCAAGAGACCCAGTACTTC.

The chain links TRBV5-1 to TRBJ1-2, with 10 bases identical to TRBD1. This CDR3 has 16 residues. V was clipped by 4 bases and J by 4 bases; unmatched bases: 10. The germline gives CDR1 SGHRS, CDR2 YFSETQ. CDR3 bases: TGCGCCAGCAGCCCCCAACCGGGACAGGGGAGCTATGGCTACACCTTC. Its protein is CASSPQPGQGSYGYTF. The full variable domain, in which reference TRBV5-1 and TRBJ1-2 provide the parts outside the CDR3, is KAGVTQTPRYLIKTRGQQVTLSCSPISGHRSVSWYQQTPGQGLQFLFEYFSETQRNKGNFPGRFSGRQFSNSRSEMNVSTLELGDSALYLCASSPQPGQGSYGYTFGSGTRLTVV.

In nucleotides, the CDR3 is TGTGCCAGCAGCGCCCGAGGGCTCGGAGGCTACACCTTC. Protein sequence: CASSARGLGGYTF. The J gene is TRBJ1-2, the V gene TRBV7-9; no clear D gene. V dropped 5 bases and J dropped 8 bases, with 15 bases sitting between them. Germline V gene lookup returns CDR1 SEHNR and CDR2 FQNEAQ (reference sequence). The CDR3 length is 13 residues.

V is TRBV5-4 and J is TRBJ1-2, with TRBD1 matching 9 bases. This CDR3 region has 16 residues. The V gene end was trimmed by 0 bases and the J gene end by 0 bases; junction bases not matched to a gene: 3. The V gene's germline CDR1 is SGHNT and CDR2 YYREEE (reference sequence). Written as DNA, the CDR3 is TGTGCCAGCAGCTTGGGGGGACAGGGACCTAACTATGGCTACACCTTC. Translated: CASSLGGQGPNYGYTF.

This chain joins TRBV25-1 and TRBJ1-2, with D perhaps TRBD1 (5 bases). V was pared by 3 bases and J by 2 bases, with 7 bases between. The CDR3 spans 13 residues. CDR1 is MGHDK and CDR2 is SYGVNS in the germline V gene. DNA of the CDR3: TGTGCCAGCAGTGACAGGGCAAACTATGGCTACACCTTC. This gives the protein CASSDRANYGYTF.

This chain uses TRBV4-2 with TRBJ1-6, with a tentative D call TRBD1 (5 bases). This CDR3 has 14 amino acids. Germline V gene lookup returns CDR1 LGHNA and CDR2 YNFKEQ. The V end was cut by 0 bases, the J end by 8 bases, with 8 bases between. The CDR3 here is CASSQDPGDSPLHF. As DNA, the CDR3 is TGTGCCAGCAGCCAAGATCCGGGGGATTCACCCCTCCACTTT.

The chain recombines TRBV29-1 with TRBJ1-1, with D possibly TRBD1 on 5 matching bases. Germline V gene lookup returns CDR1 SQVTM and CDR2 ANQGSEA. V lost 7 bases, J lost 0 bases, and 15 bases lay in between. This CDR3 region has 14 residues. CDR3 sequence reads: CSAVGLIMNTEAFF. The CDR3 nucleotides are TGCAGCGCCGTGGGACTGATCATGAACACTGAAGCTTTCTTT.

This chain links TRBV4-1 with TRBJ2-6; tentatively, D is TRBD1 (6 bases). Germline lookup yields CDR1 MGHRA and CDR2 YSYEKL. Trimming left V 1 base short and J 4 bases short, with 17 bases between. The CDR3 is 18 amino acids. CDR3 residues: CASSQALPGASGANVLTF. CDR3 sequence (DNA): TGCGCCAGCAGCCAAGCTTTACCAGGGGCCAGCGGGGCCAACGTCCTGACTTTC.

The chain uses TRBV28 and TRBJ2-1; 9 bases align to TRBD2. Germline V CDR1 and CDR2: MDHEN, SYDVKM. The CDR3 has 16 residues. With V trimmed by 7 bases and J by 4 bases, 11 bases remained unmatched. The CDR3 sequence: CASNVRGGAGYNEQFF. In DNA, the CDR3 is TGTGCCAGCAACGTACGCGGGGGGGCTGGGTACAATGAGCAGTTCTTC. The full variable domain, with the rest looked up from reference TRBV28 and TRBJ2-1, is DVKVTQSSRYLVKRTGEKVFLECVQDMDHENMFWYRQDPGLGLRLIYFSYDVKMKEKGDIPEGYSVSREKKERFSLILESASTNQTSMYLCASNVRGGAGYNEQFFGPGTRLTVL.

The CDR3 sequence: CASSARQGMNTEAFF. The CDR3 nucleotides read TGTGCCAGCAGTGCCCGACAGGGTATGAACACTGAAGCTTTCTTT. The V gene is TRBV6-6, the J gene TRBJ1-1; TRBD1 matches 7 bases. CDR3 length: 15 amino acids. The V and J ends lost 5 bases and 0 bases, in that order; junction bases with no gene match: 6. Germline CDR1 MNHNY, CDR2 SVGAGI (reference sequence).

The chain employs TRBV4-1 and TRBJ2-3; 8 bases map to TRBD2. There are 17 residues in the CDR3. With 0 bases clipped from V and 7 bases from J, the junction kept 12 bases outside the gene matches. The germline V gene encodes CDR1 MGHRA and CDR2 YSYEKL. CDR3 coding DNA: TGCGCCAGCAGCCAAGATGTGGGACTAGAAGGAAGAAATACGCAGTATTTT. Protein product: CASSQDVGLEGRNTQYF.

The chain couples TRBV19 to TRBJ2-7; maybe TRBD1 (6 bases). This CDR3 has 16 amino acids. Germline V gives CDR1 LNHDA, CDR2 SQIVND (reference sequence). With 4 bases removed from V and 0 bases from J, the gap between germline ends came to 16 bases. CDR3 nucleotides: TGTGCCAGTAGTAAGAGGGCAGGGACAAGCTCCTACGAGCAGTACTTC. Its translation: CASSKRAGTSSYEQYF.

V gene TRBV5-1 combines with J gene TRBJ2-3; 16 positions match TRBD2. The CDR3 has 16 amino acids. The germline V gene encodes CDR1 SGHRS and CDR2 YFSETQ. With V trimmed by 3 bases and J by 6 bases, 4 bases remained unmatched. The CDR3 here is CASSSGTSGGVDTQYF. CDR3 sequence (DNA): TGCGCCAGCAGCTCCGGGACTAGCGGGGGGGTGGATACGCAGTATTTT.

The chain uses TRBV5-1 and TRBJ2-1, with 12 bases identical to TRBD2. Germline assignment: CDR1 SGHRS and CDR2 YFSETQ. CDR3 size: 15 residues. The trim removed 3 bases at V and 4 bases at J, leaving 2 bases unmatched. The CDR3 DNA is TGCGCCAGCAGCTCAACTAGCGGGGGGTACAATGAGCAGTTCTTC. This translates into CASSSTSGGYNEQFF.

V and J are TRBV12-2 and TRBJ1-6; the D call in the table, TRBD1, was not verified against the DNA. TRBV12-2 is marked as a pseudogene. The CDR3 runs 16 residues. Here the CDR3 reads CASRSDVGQGYSPLHF. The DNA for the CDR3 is TGTGCAAGTCGCTCTGATGTGGGGCAGGGGTATTCACCCCTCCACTTT.

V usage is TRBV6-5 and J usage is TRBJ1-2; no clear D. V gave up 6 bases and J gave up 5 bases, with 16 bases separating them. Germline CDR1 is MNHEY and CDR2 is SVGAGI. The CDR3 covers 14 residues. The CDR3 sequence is CASSLSVWTYGYTF. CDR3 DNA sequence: TGTGCCAGCAGCCTAAGTGTTTGGACTTATGGCTACACCTTC.

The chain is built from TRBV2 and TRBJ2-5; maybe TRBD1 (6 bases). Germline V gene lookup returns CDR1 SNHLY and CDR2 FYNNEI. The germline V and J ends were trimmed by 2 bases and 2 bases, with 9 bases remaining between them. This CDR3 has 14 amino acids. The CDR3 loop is CASSESRGQETQYF. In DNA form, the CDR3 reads TGTGCCAGCAGTGAAAGCAGGGGACAAGAGACCCAGTACTTC.